This TCR beta chain stems from a study of tumor and adjacent non-tumor tissue in lung cancer. Notes on this clonotype: This may be a read error, as it is one base from a much larger clone.

Trimming took 5 bases from V and 1 from J, leaving 21 bases between them. The CDR3 is 18 amino acids. Germline CDR1 reads MNHEY; CDR2 reads SVGAGI. The library came from three nested PCR rounds adapted from ARM-PCR protocols. TCRdb ran MiXCR on the multiplex PCR reads and lists one entry per CDR3 protein. The data hold roughly 67,000 distinct CDR3 sequences, with just under 60% observed a single time. RNA was extracted from bulk tissue without any cell sorting. Sequenced input: lung tumor tissue. This sequence joins TRBV6-5 and TRBJ1-3; no clear D gene. The receptor was isolated from a man aged 45-60 years with non-small cell lung cancer. CDR3 amino acids: CASSPRTTVYSSGNTIYF. The DNA of the CDR3 is TGTGCCAGCAGTCCCCGCACCACAGTATACTCATCTGGAAACACCATATATTTT.